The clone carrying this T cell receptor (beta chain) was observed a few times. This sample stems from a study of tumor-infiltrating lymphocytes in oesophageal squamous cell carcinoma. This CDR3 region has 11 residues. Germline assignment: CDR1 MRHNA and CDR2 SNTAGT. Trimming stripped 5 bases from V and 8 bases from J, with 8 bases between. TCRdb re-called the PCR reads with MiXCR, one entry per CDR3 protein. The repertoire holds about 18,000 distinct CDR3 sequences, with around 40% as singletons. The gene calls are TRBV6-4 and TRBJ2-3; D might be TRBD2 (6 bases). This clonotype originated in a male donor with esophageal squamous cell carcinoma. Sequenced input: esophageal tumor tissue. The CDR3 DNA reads TGTGCCAGCAGTCAGGGAGGTACGCAGTATTTT. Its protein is CASSQGGTQYF.